The 32 T cell receptor beta chains listed next were all sequenced from one sample in a study of blood T cell repertoires in COVID-19. Measured with immunoSEQ multiplex PCR; TCRdb has only the in-frame clones, and not every one. The sample lists approximately 94,000 clones; more than 65% were seen once. The source material was peripheral blood. These TCRs come from a man aged 55-75 years with acute or convalescent COVID-19.

In its sample, this clone was seen once. The rearrangement joins TRBV24-1 to TRBJ2-3; TRBD1 aligns across 10 bases. Per the germline V gene, CDR1 is KGHDR and CDR2 is SFDVKD. V shed 9 bases and J 3 bases; nucleotides not matched to a gene: 5. CDR3 length: 14 amino acids. The CDR3 DNA reads as TGTGCCACCTCGGGGACAGGGGCGACAGATACGCAGTATTTT. This gives the protein CATSGTGATDTQYF.

The chain has TRBV9 and TRBJ2-1, with D uncertain. The germline V gene encodes CDR1 SGDLS and CDR2 YYNGEE. The CDR3 is 15 residues long. V was shortened by 0 bases and J by 8 bases, with 15 bases between the two germline ends. DNA for the CDR3: TGTGCCAGCAGCGTAGGCGGAGTAGCACCCCATGAGCAGTTCTTC. As protein: CASSVGGVAPHEQFF.

The V call is TRBV15, the J call TRBJ2-2; D gene uncertain. The germline gives CDR1 LNHNV, CDR2 YYDKDF (reference sequence). V was trimmed by 6 bases and J by 1 base, leaving 9 bases between them. The CDR3 is 14 residues long. This chain's CDR3 is CATSLSGNTGELFF. The CDR3 DNA follows: TGTGCCACCAGTCTCTCCGGGAACACCGGGGAGCTGTTTTTT.

In DNA form, the CDR3 reads TGTGCCAGCAGTTACTCGCACAGGGCCGCGACCAATGAGCAGTTCTTC. It codes for CASSYSHRAATNEQFF. J is TRBJ2-1 and V is TRBV6-5; D is possibly TRBD1 (6 bases). The CDR3 contains 16 residues. The V and J ends lost 0 bases and 6 bases respectively, with 15 bases between them. The germline V gene encodes CDR1 MNHEY and CDR2 SVGAGI.

This chain links TRBV19 with TRBJ2-2, with 8 bases fitting TRBD2. Per the germline V gene, CDR1 is LNHDA and CDR2 is SQIVND (reference sequence). CDR3 length equals 16 residues. J lost 2 bases, V lost 6 bases, and 8 bases had no gene match. Written as DNA, the CDR3 is TGTGCCAGTAGACTGACGGGGGGGCTTAACACCGGGGAGCTGTTTTTT. This codes for CASRLTGGLNTGELFF.

The chain joins TRBV6-2 or TRBV6-3 to TRBJ1-2; the D is unclear. The CDR3 is made up of 14 amino acids. Germline assignment: CDR1 MNHEY and CDR2 SVGEGT. V was shortened by 0 bases and J by 8 bases, with 13 bases between the two germline ends. This CDR3 is CASSYSAGLGGYTF. As DNA, the CDR3 is TGTGCCAGCAGTTACTCAGCCGGACTTGGGGGCTACACCTTC.

The CDR3 nucleotides read TGTGCCAGCACCTCAGGAGGAATCGGGTCGGATACGCAGTATTTT. Translating gives CASTSGGIGSDTQYF. The chain recombines TRBV27 with TRBJ2-3; possible D gene TRBD2, 5 bases. Per germline, CDR1 MNHEY and CDR2 SMNVEV (reference sequence). The V end was cut by 7 bases, the J end by 6 bases, with 20 bases between. The CDR3 runs 15 residues.

The gene calls are TRBV10-3 and TRBJ1-1, with a weak D call TRBD1 (6 bases). The length of the CDR3 is 14 residues. V lost 6 bases and J lost 0, with 11 bases in between. Germline V gene sequence: CDR1 ENHRY, CDR2 SYGVKD. The CDR3: CAISTGQMNTEAFF. The CDR3, as DNA: TGTGCCATCAGCACCGGACAGATGAACACTGAAGCTTTCTTT.

This chain joins TRBV3-1 (or the pseudogene TRBV3-2) and TRBJ1-6; D is possibly TRBD1 (6 bases). CDR3 length equals 16 residues. The V end lost 0 bases, the J end lost 5 bases, and 11 bases lay between the germline ends. The germline CDR1 and CDR2 sequences are LGHDT and YNNKEL (reference sequence). This CDR3 reads CASSQDWTANNSPLHF. The CDR3 DNA reads TGTGCCAGCAGCCAAGATTGGACAGCGAATAATTCACCCCTCCACTTT.

The V call is TRBV5-5, the J call TRBJ1-5, with TRBD1 matching over 9 bases. Germline V gene lookup returns CDR1 SGHKS and CDR2 YYEKEE (reference sequence). The CDR3 sequence is 17 residues long. V was pared by 0 bases and J by 7 bases, with 11 bases of the junction left unmatched. This chain's CDR3 is CASSLGAPQGAKQPQHF. CDR3 bases: TGTGCCAGCAGCTTGGGGGCCCCACAGGGGGCGAAACAGCCCCAGCATTTT.

The DNA for the CDR3 is TGCGCCAGCAGCTTGGCCTTTGGTGGAGGGGTGAACACTGAAGCTTTCTTT. Protein: CASSLAFGGGVNTEAFF. The chain carries TRBV5-1 and TRBJ1-1; tentatively, D is TRBD1 (5 bases). The CDR3 has 17 residues. Per the germline V gene, CDR1 is SGHRS and CDR2 is YFSETQ. Trimming stripped 0 bases from V and 0 bases from J, with 15 bases between.

On this clone itself: Mismatch with germline at one junction end may stem from a read error. This chain links TRBV5-6 with TRBJ1-6; 7 bases map to TRBD1. The CDR3 sequence is 16 residues long. CDR1 and CDR2 (germline): SGHDT, YYEEEE. The CDR3, as DNA: TGTGCCGGCAGCCTGTCGGGACAGAGTCATAATTCACCCCTCCACTTT. Amino acids: CAGSLSGQSHNSPLHF. The full variable domain, completed using reference TRBV5-6 and TRBJ1-6, is DAGVTQSPTHLIKTRGQQVTLRCSPKSGHDTVSWYQQALGQGPQFIFQYYEEEERQRGNFPDRFSGHQFPNYSSELNVNALLLGDSALYLCAGSLSGQSHNSPLHFGNGTRLTVT.

The CDR3 DNA reads TGTGCCAGCAGCGAACAGGGATACACTGAAGCTTTCTTT. Protein: CASSEQGYTEAFF. The chain links TRBV7-9 to TRBJ1-1, with D perhaps matching TRBD1 (6 bases). The CDR3 sequence is 13 residues long. V was clipped by 5 bases and J by 3 bases, with 10 bases between them. Germline values: CDR1 SEHNR, CDR2 FQNEAQ (reference sequence).

This clone was observed a single time. This chain links TRBV11-2 with TRBJ1-5; D not resolved. Germline CDR1 SGHAT, CDR2 FQNNGV. The CDR3 has 14 residues. Deletions cut 5 bases from V and 9 bases from J, with 17 bases between. The CDR3 DNA sequence: TGTGCCAGCAGCCGCTACTGGGGAGACGGGCCCCAGCATTTT. It codes for CASSRYWGDGPQHF.

This chain connects TRBV29-1 to TRBJ1-1; D is unresolved. The germline CDR1 and CDR2 sequences are SQVTM and ANQGSEA. Trimming cost V 1 base and J 5 bases, with 11 bases left between them. The CDR3 spans 13 residues. The CDR3 DNA sequence: TGCAGCGTTGAAGCGAGAGGTGGAACTGAAGCTTTCTTT. Protein sequence: CSVEARGGTEAFF.

The rearrangement links TRBV28 to TRBJ1-5; D may be TRBD1 (5 bases). The CDR3 length is 16 residues. Germline V gene sequence: CDR1 MDHEN, CDR2 SYDVKM. V lost 7 bases, J lost 0 bases, and 16 bases lay in between. The CDR3 DNA sequence: TGTGCCAGCACATCGGGACTGTTCAATAGCAATCAGCCCCAGCATTTT. Amino acid sequence: CASTSGLFNSNQPQHF.

V gene TRBV14 combines with J gene TRBJ2-1; 9 nucleotides agree with TRBD2. This CDR3 contains 15 residues. Germline loops: CDR1 SGHDN, CDR2 FVKESK. Trimming cost V 6 bases and J 4 bases; bases outside gene matches: 7. Here the CDR3 reads CASRPSGAIYNEQFF. CDR3 nucleotides: TGTGCCAGCAGACCTAGCGGGGCGATATACAATGAGCAGTTCTTC.

V and J are TRBV6-2 or TRBV6-3 and TRBJ1-2; the D gene is possibly TRBD1 (5 bases). The CDR3 sequence is 14 residues long. CDR1 and CDR2 (germline): MNHEY, SVGEGT. V lost 5 bases and J 3 bases, leaving 13 bases between the germline ends. Written as DNA, the CDR3 is TGTGCCAGCAGTCAGGGACTGAAACACTATGGCTACACCTTC. This gives the protein CASSQGLKHYGYTF.

The chain has TRBV5-6 and TRBJ1-5; D perhaps matches TRBD1 (6 bases). The germline V and J ends were trimmed by 0 bases and 6 bases, with 22 bases remaining between them. The CDR3 is 18 residues long. Germline V CDR1 and CDR2: SGHDT, YYEEEE. CDR3 loop: CASSLGAGGAFGSQPQHF. CDR3 coding DNA: TGTGCCAGCAGCTTGGGGGCTGGGGGGGCCTTCGGGAGTCAGCCCCAGCATTTT.

The chain is built from TRBV9 and TRBJ1-2; D is unresolved. The V gene's germline CDR1 is SGDLS and CDR2 YYNGEE. Trimming left V 0 bases short and J 8 bases short, with 14 bases between. The CDR3 is 14 amino acids. CDR3 nucleotide sequence: TGTGCCAGCAGCGTAGGGGATAGAGCGGAGGGCTACACCTTC. Its translation is CASSVGDRAEGYTF.

The chain employs TRBV28 and TRBJ1-2; TRBD1 matches at 10 bases. Germline CDR1 and CDR2: MDHEN and SYDVKM. The CDR3 is 17 residues long. Trimming at V came to 5 bases and at J to 2 bases, leaving 11 bases not matched to a gene. The CDR3 here is CASSVGQGVLANYGYTF. The CDR3 region has the DNA TGTGCCAGCAGTGTAGGACAGGGGGTTCTCGCCAACTATGGCTACACCTTC.

The rearrangement joins TRBV7-2 to TRBJ2-1, with D perhaps matching TRBD1 (6 bases). From germline, CDR1 is SGHTA and CDR2 FQGNSA. The CDR3 has 15 residues. The V end lost 2 bases, the J end lost 0 bases, and 8 bases lay between the germline ends. The CDR3 DNA sequence: TGTGCCAGCAGCTTAAGGGGGAGCTCCTACAATGAGCAGTTCTTC. The encoded protein is CASSLRGSSYNEQFF. Based on the CDR3 plus reference TRBV7-2 and TRBJ2-1, the full variable domain is GAGVSQSPSNKVTEKGKDVELRCDPISGHTALYWYRQSLGQGLEFLIYFQGNSAPDKSGLPSDRFSAERTGGSVSTLTIQRTQQEDSAVYLCASSLRGSSYNEQFFGPGTRLTVL.

The rearrangement uses TRBV21-1 and TRBJ2-7; the table assigns TRBD1, which was not confirmed against the DNA. TRBV21-1 is classified as a pseudogene. The CDR3 is 19 amino acids. In DNA form, the CDR3 reads TGTGCCAGCAACCAACGAAGCCGGTCGGCAGGGGGTTTAGAAGGGGAGCAGTACGTC. Translating gives CASNQRSRSAGGLEGEQYV.

This rearrangement joins TRBV9 to TRBJ2-2; 7 bases agree with TRBD2. J was trimmed by 2 bases and V by 0 bases; bases with no gene match: 16. The CDR3 is made up of 20 amino acids. CDR1 and CDR2 (germline): SGDLS, YYNGEE. The CDR3 spells CASSVAPGGYRTKNTGELFF. The CDR3, as DNA: TGTGCCAGCAGCGTAGCTCCGGGGGGTTACAGGACCAAAAACACCGGGGAGCTGTTTTTT.

The chain carries TRBV5-6 and TRBJ2-7; D call uncertain. There are 11 residues in the CDR3. Germline V gives CDR1 SGHDT, CDR2 YYEEEE. V was clipped by 0 bases and J by 6 bases, with 4 bases between them. CDR3 sequence reads: CASSLELEQYF. Written as DNA, the CDR3 is TGTGCCAGCAGCTTGGAACTCGAGCAGTACTTC.

This sequence joins TRBV6-5 and TRBJ2-1, with TRBD2 identical over 9 bases. The V and J ends lost 1 base and 7 bases, in that order; junction bases with no gene match: 2. The CDR3 has 14 amino acids. Germline CDR1 is MNHEY and CDR2 is SVGAGI. This chain's CDR3 is CASSYLGLANEQFF. As DNA, the CDR3 is TGTGCCAGCAGTTACTTGGGACTAGCTAATGAGCAGTTCTTC.

CDR3 sequence: CASSLRQGAYEQYV. CDR3 nucleotide sequence: TGTGCCAGCTCACTTAGACAGGGGGCCTACGAGCAGTACGTC. This sequence joins TRBV18 and TRBJ2-7; 9 bases align to TRBD1. Germline V gives CDR1 KGHSH, CDR2 LQKENI. V was clipped by 4 bases and J by 2 bases; unmatched bases: 3. This CDR3 comprises 14 residues.

This chain uses TRBV24-1 with TRBJ2-5, with D maybe TRBD1 (5 bases). V lost 4 bases, J lost 3 bases, and 14 bases lay in between. The germline gives CDR1 KGHDR, CDR2 SFDVKD. This CDR3 is built from 15 residues. The DNA for the CDR3 is TGTGCCACCAGTGAAGGCTCTGGGGCCAAAGAGACCCAGTACTTC. This sequence encodes CATSEGSGAKETQYF.

The chain recombines TRBV2 with TRBJ1-5; D might be TRBD1 (5 bases). There are 14 residues in the CDR3. The germline V gene has CDR1 SNHLY and CDR2 FYNNEI. Between the trimmed V and J ends, which lost 4 bases and 6 bases, there was a span of 13 bases. CDR3 bases: TGTGCCAGCAGTGTATCAGGGCTGGTTCAGCCCCAGCATTTT. This translates into CASSVSGLVQPQHF.

The chain combines TRBV3-1 (or the pseudogene TRBV3-2) with TRBJ2-2; 9 bases line up with TRBD1. CDR1 is LGHDT and CDR2 is YNNKEL in the germline V gene (reference sequence). This CDR3 has 18 amino acids. V was clipped by 4 bases and J by 4 bases; unmatched bases: 13. CDR3 DNA: TGTGCCAGCAGCCCTGGACAGGGGCGGTTTGCTGGCACCGGGGAGCTGTTTTTT. Protein product: CASSPGQGRFAGTGELFF.

This clone appeared once. The chain employs TRBV20-1 and TRBJ1-3, with D perhaps TRBD1 (6 bases). V was shortened by 3 bases and J by 0 bases, with 18 bases between the two germline ends. The CDR3 sequence is 17 residues long. Germline V gene lookup returns CDR1 DFQATT and CDR2 SNEGSKA (reference sequence). DNA for the CDR3: TGCAGTGCTAGTCTTGGACAGTTGGGGTACTCTGGAAACACCATATATTTT. Amino acid sequence: CSASLGQLGYSGNTIYF.

In its sample, this clone was seen once. This chain joins TRBV19 and TRBJ2-3, with 8 bases aligning to TRBD2. This CDR3 is built from 14 residues. CDR1 and CDR2 from the germline V gene are LNHDA and SQIVND (reference sequence). V dropped 6 bases and J dropped 2; count of bases not matched to a gene: 4. This CDR3 is CASRAAGDTDTQYF. The DNA of the CDR3 is TGTGCCAGTAGAGCAGCGGGGGACACAGATACGCAGTATTTT.